Sequencing of this TCR beta chain was carried out in a study of blood T cell repertoires in COVID-19. Study summary: Specimens from acute and convalescent COVID-19 originated in the United States, Italy and Spain. Sources were T cells, B-cell-depleted T cells, or PBMCs; the material itself was cDNA or gDNA.

Sequencing was performed with immunoSEQ multiplex PCR; in TCRdb, only in-frame clones are kept and a portion is missing. In the table there are approximately 67,000 clones, roughly 90% of which are singletons. V lost 6 bases to trimming and J lost 4 bases, with 19 bases between them. The CDR3 is 16 residues long. Germline loops: CDR1 MDHEN, CDR2 SYDVKM. The sample consisted of peripheral blood. The chain combines TRBV28 with TRBJ1-5; D is perhaps TRBD1 (6 bases). The clonotype originates from a woman aged 55-69 years with active COVID-19. CDR3 in amino acids: CASSPSFGGRNQPQHF. CDR3 sequence (DNA): TGTGCCAGCAGCCCCAGCTTCGGGGGGCGAAATCAGCCCCAGCATTTT.